This T cell receptor beta chain was documented in a study of cytomegalovirus exposure and HLA in healthy donors. Study-wide points: Listed as cytomegalovirus-associated were 150 or so TCR beta chains. Apart from CMV serostatus, no immune exposure information was available.

As concerns this clone: Antigen unknown.

Vbeta (60) and Jbeta (13) primers were used in the PCR. Original processing methods: Unique TCR beta chains numbered approximately 80 million in a later analysis, with around 11 million shared. TCRdb's table, derived via immunoSEQ multiplex PCR, lists solely in-frame clones and lacks some. V and J calls and clone size follow that table, whereas D and trimming were derived from the DNA. The repertoire holds 150,000 to 200,000 clones, with more than 65% as singletons. The sample comprised PBMCs. The receptor's source is a woman between 45 and 60 years old in good health and CMV-seronegative.

DNA of the CDR3: TGTGCCAGCAGCTCATTGATGTATCAGGATGGCTACACCTTC. Translated, it gives CASSSLMYQDGYTF. The gene calls are TRBV28 and TRBJ1-2; D uncertain. The V and J ends lost 6 bases and 6 bases respectively, with 17 bases between them. The CDR3 is 14 residues long. Germline V gene data show CDR1 as MDHEN and CDR2 as SYDVKM.